The T cell receptor beta chain described here comes from a study of blood T cell repertoires in COVID-19. About the research overall: Some COVID-19 samples were acute and others convalescent; all came from the United States, Italy and Spain. Sample material is recorded as cDNA or gDNA derived from T cells, B-cell-depleted T cells, or PBMCs.

Methods used by the authors: Amplification with reference gene primers provided the estimates of nucleated cell counts. Here immunoSEQ multiplex PCR was the method, and the copy in TCRdb shows in-frame clones only, minus some. Clone size and V and J calls were adopted from that table, with D and trimming inferred from the DNA. The sample includes around 240,000 clones, roughly 86% seen only once; the top ten take roughly 3%. Trimming removed 3 bases from V and 5 bases from J, with 23 bases in between. The V gene's germline CDR1 is SGDLS and CDR2 YYNGEE. This CDR3 contains 17 residues. The sample consisted of peripheral blood. This clonotype originated in a woman aged 25 to 39 who had recovered from COVID-19. The chain recombines TRBV9 with TRBJ1-2; D gene unclear. The CDR3 sequence is CASSAPVDYETGYGYTF. CDR3 DNA sequence: TGTGCCAGCAGCGCTCCGGTGGACTACGAAACTGGATATGGCTACACCTTC.